These 26 T cell receptor beta chains share one sample of origin, sequenced in a study of identical twins. In TCRdb, the 5' RACE reads were re-called with MiXCR into one record per CDR3 protein. Found here are 500,000 to 600,000 distinct CDR3 sequences, around 20% of them singletons; the top ten hold around 0.9%. These records were also assigned to another study, of T cells expressing NK-cell markers.

The sequenced sample was CD4+ T cells sorted from blood. The receptors were sampled from a woman aged 18-29 years in good health.

Only a few counts were recorded for this clonotype. The chain has TRBV10-3 and TRBJ2-7, with TRBD2 matching 8 bases. Germline CDR1 reads ENHRY; CDR2 reads SYGVKD. V trimming: 6 bases; J trimming: 3 bases; junction bases outside the gene matches: 4. There are 13 residues in the CDR3. The CDR3 loop reads CAISVTSGYEQYF. The CDR3 coding sequence is TGTGCCATCAGCGTTACTAGCGGCTACGAGCAGTACTTC.

The chain uses TRBV20-1 and TRBJ2-7, with 9 bases aligning to TRBD1. Germline assignment: CDR1 DFQATT and CDR2 SNEGSKA (reference sequence). The trim removed 6 bases at V and 7 bases at J, leaving 7 bases unmatched. This CDR3 has 12 amino acids. In DNA, the CDR3 is TGCAGTGCAACACAGGGGGCGCGGGAGCAGTACTTC. It codes for CSATQGAREQYF.

The gene calls are TRBV20-1 and TRBJ2-1; 8 bases align to TRBD1. V lost 4 bases to trimming and J lost 5 bases; unmatched junction nucleotides: 1. CDR3 size: 12 residues. Germline assignment: CDR1 DFQATT and CDR2 SNEGSKA (reference sequence). For the CDR3, the DNA is TGCAGTGCTACGGACAGGGACAATGAGCAGTTCTTC. Protein product: CSATDRDNEQFF.

The gene calls are TRBV20-1 and TRBJ1-5; D is possibly TRBD1 (6 bases). V lost 3 bases and J 7 bases, leaving 19 bases between the germline ends. Germline CDR1 reads DFQATT; CDR2 reads SNEGSKA (reference sequence). The CDR3 totals 15 residues. The DNA for the CDR3 is TGCAGTGCTAGGGCTGGGGGCAGTGGAAAACAGCCCCAGCATTTT. Translated: CSARAGGSGKQPQHF.

Many counts were recorded for this clonotype. The chain has TRBV6-4 and TRBJ2-5; TRBD2 matches 12 bases. CDR3 length equals 16 residues. After removal of 4 bases from V and 5 bases from J, the junction contained 8 bases not matched to a gene. Germline V gives CDR1 MRHNA, CDR2 SNTAGT. CDR3 nucleotide sequence: TGTGCCAGCAGTGCCACGCGACTAGCGGGAGACGAGACCCAGTACTTC. Protein: CASSATRLAGDETQYF.

V and J are TRBV2 and TRBJ1-1; 7 bases agree with TRBD1. This CDR3 spans 13 amino acids. The ends lost 8 bases at V and 1 base at J; junction bases unmatched: 4. Germline V gives CDR1 SNHLY, CDR2 FYNNEI. The CDR3 protein is CASRQGWNTEAFF. DNA for the CDR3: TGTGCCAGCCGACAGGGTTGGAACACTGAAGCTTTCTTT.

CDR3 sequence reads: CAIRRDRPWQETQYF. The DNA for the CDR3 is TGTGCCATCCGTCGGGACCGTCCCTGGCAAGAGACCCAGTACTTC. The rearrangement joins TRBV10-3 to TRBJ2-5, with D perhaps TRBD1 or TRBD2 (5 bases each). CDR1 and CDR2 (germline): ENHRY, SYGVKD. V was clipped by 8 bases and J by 2 bases, with 18 bases between them. CDR3 size: 15 residues.

This clonotype was picked up many times. This rearrangement joins TRBV3-1 to TRBJ2-7; TRBD2 aligns across 12 bases. The length of the CDR3 is 16 residues. Germline V gene lookup returns CDR1 LGHDT and CDR2 YNNKEL (reference sequence). The V and J ends lost 4 bases and 1 base, in that order; junction bases with no gene match: 5. The CDR3 region has the DNA TGTGCCAGCAGCCTCGGACTAGCGGGGCTGTCCTACGAGCAGTACTTC. Translation gives CASSLGLAGLSYEQYF.

V is TRBV3-1 and J is TRBJ2-1; TRBD2 is a possible D gene (5 bases). Trimming shortened V by 2 bases and J by 4 bases, and 12 bases separated the two germline ends. The V gene's germline CDR1 is LGHDT and CDR2 YNNKEL (reference sequence). The CDR3 has 15 residues. The CDR3 DNA is TGTGCCAGCAGCCAACGGGGAGTTGGGTACAATGAGCAGTTCTTC. This sequence encodes CASSQRGVGYNEQFF.

This clonotype turned up a few times. V usage is TRBV28 and J usage is TRBJ1-2; the D is unclear. The germline V gene has CDR1 MDHEN and CDR2 SYDVKM. The CDR3 contains 16 residues. Between the trimmed V and J ends, which lost 3 bases and 4 bases, there was a span of 18 bases. The CDR3 loop is CASSLGSDTKLYGYTF. CDR3 coding DNA: TGTGCCAGCAGTTTGGGGTCAGATACTAAACTCTATGGCTACACCTTC.

This clonotype showed up just a few times. The CDR3 reads CASRITGAPGGTEAFF. The CDR3 nucleotides read TGTGCCAGCAGAATTACAGGGGCACCGGGGGGGACTGAAGCTTTCTTT. V usage is TRBV6-1 and J usage is TRBJ1-1; 7 nucleotides align to TRBD1. This CDR3 region has 16 residues. The germline gives CDR1 MNHNS, CDR2 SASEGT. Trimming at V came to 6 bases and at J to 5 bases, leaving 15 bases not matched to a gene.

In this sample, this clonotype turned up a few times. The chain employs TRBV7-9 and TRBJ1-5; D may be TRBD1 (5 bases). V gave up 3 bases and J gave up 6 bases, with 15 bases separating them. The CDR3 is made up of 15 amino acids. CDR1 SEHNR and CDR2 FQNEAQ come from the germline V gene (reference sequence). CDR3 DNA sequence: TGTGCCAGCAGCTTGGGGCAACAAGGGGCTCAGCCCCAGCATTTT. It yields the protein CASSLGQQGAQPQHF.

J is TRBJ2-1 and V is TRBV12-3 or TRBV12-4; D is possibly TRBD2 (6 bases). The CDR3 is 15 residues long. Trimming removed 4 bases from V and 3 bases from J, with 13 bases in between. The CDR3 region has the DNA TGTGCCAGCAGTTCCGGGACTCCCGTCTACAATGAGCAGTTCTTC. Protein: CASSSGTPVYNEQFF.

This clonotype was seen ten or more times. V gene TRBV12-3 or TRBV12-4 combines with J gene TRBJ2-7; 9 bases match TRBD2. The CDR3 has 14 residues. The J segment lost 5 bases and the V segment lost 7 bases, leaving 9 bases of the junction unmatched. CDR3 residues: CASNLASGVNEQYF. DNA for the CDR3: TGTGCCAGCAATCTGGCTAGCGGGGTCAACGAGCAGTACTTC.

The chain carries TRBV6-1 and TRBJ2-7; D possibly uses TRBD1 or TRBD2 (6 bases each). Germline V gene data show CDR1 as MNHNS and CDR2 as SASEGT. The CDR3 has 15 residues. The V end was cut by 6 bases, the J end by 2 bases, with 17 bases between. The CDR3 nucleotides are TGTGCCAGCAGGCGGGGCAGGGGCGCTACCTACGAGCAGTACTTC. It yields the protein CASRRGRGATYEQYF.

Concerning this clonotype: A much larger clone sits a single nucleotide away, making a read error possible. V and J are TRBV7-3 and TRBJ2-1; 9 bases match TRBD2. The CDR3 covers 15 residues. V dropped 1 base and J dropped 3; count of bases not matched to a gene: 1. Germline lookup yields CDR1 SGHTA and CDR2 FQGTGA. CDR3 loop: CASSLSGGDYNEQFF. CDR3 nucleotides: TGTGCCAGCAGCTTAAGCGGGGGGGACTACAATGAGCAGTTCTTC.

The chain carries TRBV6-1 and TRBJ2-7, with 7 bases identical to TRBD1. The trim removed 7 bases at V and 2 bases at J, leaving 8 bases unmatched. This CDR3 has 14 residues. Germline assignment: CDR1 MNHNS and CDR2 SASEGT. The DNA of the CDR3 is TGTGCCAGCACCCAGAGGGACAGAACCTACGAGCAGTACTTC. It specifies CASTQRDRTYEQYF.

CDR3 in DNA: TGTGCCAGCTCACCAAACTCGGGGGACGGAAACACCATATATTTT. Translating it yields CASSPNSGDGNTIYF. This chain links TRBV18 with TRBJ1-3, with D perhaps matching TRBD1 (5 bases). The V end lost 2 bases, the J end lost 4 bases, and 12 bases lay between the germline ends. Germline CDR1 and CDR2: KGHSH and LQKENI. CDR3 length: 15 residues.

The V call is TRBV20-1, the J call TRBJ2-3; D tentatively fits TRBD1 or TRBD2 (5 bases each). CDR3 length: 15 amino acids. V was clipped by 3 bases and J by 2 bases, with 15 bases between them. Germline V lookup: CDR1 DFQATT, CDR2 SNEGSKA (reference sequence). For the CDR3, the DNA is TGCAGTGCTAGCGGGGACCACATCGTCACAGATACGCAGTATTTT. Protein sequence: CSASGDHIVTDTQYF.

This clonotype was counted a few times. The rearrangement uses TRBV5-6 and TRBJ1-2; a possible D gene is TRBD1 (6 bases). The germline CDR1 and CDR2 sequences are SGHDT and YYEEEE. Trimming cost V 4 bases and J 9 bases, with 19 bases left between them. There are 14 residues in the CDR3. This chain's CDR3 is CASSALQLTGRYTF. The DNA of the CDR3 is TGTGCCAGCAGCGCGCTTCAATTGACAGGTCGCTACACCTTC.

The sample holds a few counts of this clonotype. This chain joins TRBV25-1 and TRBJ2-7, with TRBD2 identical over 7 bases. The CDR3 covers 14 residues. Germline CDR1 is MGHDK and CDR2 is SYGVNS. Trimming took 3 bases from V and 1 from J; bases not matched to a gene: 3. The CDR3 sequence is CASSDTSDSYEQYF. Written as DNA, the CDR3 is TGTGCCAGCAGTGACACTAGCGATTCCTACGAGCAGTACTTC.

In this sample, this clonotype turned up a few times. This chain links TRBV3-1 with TRBJ1-4; D is undetermined. The CDR3 length is 13 residues. Germline CDR1 LGHDT, CDR2 YNNKEL (reference sequence). V shed 4 bases and J shed 4 bases, with 7 bases lying between them. The CDR3 spells CASSRRGNEKLFF. The CDR3 nucleotides read TGTGCCAGCAGCCGACGGGGTAATGAAAAACTGTTTTTT. Complete variable domain (other parts from reference TRBV3-1 and TRBJ1-4): DTAVSQTPKYLVTQMGNDKSIKCEQNLGHDTMYWYKQDSKKFLKIMFSYNNKELIINETVPNRFSPKSPDKAHLNLHINSLELGDSAVYFCASSRRGNEKLFFGSGTQLSVL.

This chain uses TRBV4-3 with TRBJ1-1; possibly TRBD1 for D (5 bases). This CDR3 is built from 14 residues. Germline V gene sequence: CDR1 LGHNA, CDR2 YSLEER. V was pared by 4 bases and J by 1 base, with 10 bases between. CDR3 in amino acids: CASSPRGKNTEAFF. The CDR3, as DNA: TGCGCCAGCAGCCCGCGGGGGAAGAACACTGAAGCTTTCTTT.

Only a few counts were recorded for this clonotype. This chain uses TRBV12-3 or TRBV12-4 with TRBJ2-5, with TRBD1 identical over 10 bases. After removal of 2 bases from V and 5 bases from J, the junction contained 8 bases not matched to a gene. CDR3 size: 16 residues. The chain's CDR3 is CASSLSDRGQKETQYF. The DNA of the CDR3 is TGTGCCAGCAGTTTATCTGACAGGGGGCAGAAGGAGACCCAGTACTTC.

The chain couples TRBV12-3 or TRBV12-4 to TRBJ2-1; TRBD2 matches 11 bases. The CDR3 contains 19 residues. Trimming took 5 bases from V and 4 from J; bases not matched to a gene: 16. DNA of the CDR3: TGTGCCAGCAGTCTACTCGGGCTAGCGGGGGGCTCCCGATACAATGAGCAGTTCTTC. Protein product: CASSLLGLAGGSRYNEQFF.

This chain connects TRBV7-2 to TRBJ1-1; no definite D call. Trimming took 1 base from V and 5 from J, leaving 11 bases between them. From germline, CDR1 is SGHTA and CDR2 FQGNSA. The CDR3 totals 14 residues. The CDR3 nucleotides are TGTGCCAGCAGCTTAGGAAGGATGCGGACTGAAGCTTTCTTT. Its translation is CASSLGRMRTEAFF.